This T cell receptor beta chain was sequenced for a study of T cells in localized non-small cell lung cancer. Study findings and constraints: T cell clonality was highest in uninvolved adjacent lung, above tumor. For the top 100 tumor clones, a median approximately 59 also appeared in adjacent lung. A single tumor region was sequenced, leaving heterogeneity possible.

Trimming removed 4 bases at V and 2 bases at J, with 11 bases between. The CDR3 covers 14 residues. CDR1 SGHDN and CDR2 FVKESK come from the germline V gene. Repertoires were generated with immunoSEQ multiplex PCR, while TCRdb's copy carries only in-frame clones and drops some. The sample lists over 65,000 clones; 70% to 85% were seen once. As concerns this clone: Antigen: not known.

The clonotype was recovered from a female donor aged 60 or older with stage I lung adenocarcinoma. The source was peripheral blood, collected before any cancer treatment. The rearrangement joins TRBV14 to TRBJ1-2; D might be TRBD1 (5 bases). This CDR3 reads CASSPLWGNYGYTF. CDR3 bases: TGTGCCAGCAGCCCCCTTTGGGGCAACTATGGCTACACCTTC.